The 30 T cell receptor beta chains below come from one sample, sequenced in a study of T cell responses to AZD1222 COVID-19 vaccine. TCRdb keeps only in-frame clones here, not all; method: immunoSEQ multiplex PCR. The sample holds about 120,000 clones, 65% to 90% seen once. Sample: peripheral blood, taken on day 0 of AZD1222 vaccination. The receptors stem from an adult in good health.

The sample holds one count of this clone. The rearrangement links TRBV28 to TRBJ2-7; D might be TRBD1 or TRBD2, each matching 5 bases. Trimming took 10 bases from V and 6 from J, leaving 19 bases between them. CDR1 and CDR2 (germline): MDHEN, SYDVKM. The CDR3 contains 13 residues. CDR3 bases: TGTGCCACTCGGGACCCCGGCTTAAGCGAGCAGTACTTC. Translated: CATRDPGLSEQYF.

Here the CDR3 DNA reads TGTGCCAGCAGCTTTTGGGGTGAAGAGACCCAGTACTTC. It specifies CASSFWGEETQYF. The gene calls are TRBV11-2 and TRBJ2-5; D call uncertain. Between the trimmed V and J ends, which lost 3 bases and 3 bases, there was a span of 8 bases. Germline V gene data show CDR1 as SGHAT and CDR2 as FQNNGV. This CDR3 spans 13 amino acids.

This clone was found once. The rearrangement uses TRBV6-2 or TRBV6-3 and TRBJ2-1; 13 nucleotides line up with TRBD2. Germline loops: CDR1 MNHEY, CDR2 SVGEGT. After removal of 5 bases from V and 7 bases from J, the junction contained 8 bases not matched to a gene. The CDR3 has 16 residues. The CDR3 DNA follows: TGTGCCAGCAGTCCCCGACTAGCGGGGGGTGGGAATGAGCAGTTCTTC. Protein sequence: CASSPRLAGGGNEQFF.

This clone has more than one count but fewer than ten. This sequence joins TRBV2 and TRBJ2-1; TRBD2 matches 7 bases. V gave up 2 bases and J gave up 2 bases; unmatched junction bases: 0. Germline V lookup: CDR1 SNHLY, CDR2 FYNNEI. The CDR3 has 14 residues. In nucleotides, the CDR3 is TGTGCCAGCAGTGAAAGCGGGGCCTACAATGAGCAGTTCTTC. Translation: CASSESGAYNEQFF.

This clone was seen just once. V and J are TRBV28 and TRBJ1-2; D is possibly TRBD1 (6 bases). Deletions cut 7 bases from V and 4 bases from J, with 19 bases between. This CDR3 is built from 15 residues. Germline V gene data show CDR1 as MDHEN and CDR2 as SYDVKM. CDR3 amino acids: CASNPQGGNGYGYTF. The CDR3 region has the DNA TGTGCCAGCAATCCACAGGGCGGAAATGGCTATGGCTACACCTTC.

This chain joins TRBV25-1 and TRBJ2-1; 10 bases match TRBD1. Germline V gene lookup returns CDR1 MGHDK and CDR2 SYGVNS. Germline trimming cut 6 bases from V and 7 bases from J; bases unmatched to any gene: 12. The CDR3 has 16 amino acids. CDR3 residues: CASSTGQGDWGNEQFF. In nucleotides, the CDR3 is TGTGCCAGCAGCACCGGACAGGGGGATTGGGGGAATGAGCAGTTCTTC.

The V gene is TRBV10-1, the J gene TRBJ1-6; TRBD1 agrees at 7 bases. CDR1 is WNHNN, CDR2 SYGVQD, per germline (reference sequence). J was trimmed by 6 bases and V by 6 bases; bases with no gene match: 5. CDR3 length: 14 amino acids. The CDR3 spells CASSTGTVNSPLHF. CDR3 bases: TGCGCCAGCAGCACCGGGACAGTTAATTCACCCCTCCACTTT.

J is TRBJ2-3 and V is TRBV19; the D gene is possibly TRBD2 (7 bases). V was clipped by 3 bases and J by 2 bases, with 15 bases between them. From germline, CDR1 is LNHDA and CDR2 SQIVND (reference sequence). CDR3 size: 16 residues. Here the CDR3 reads CASSMFGGRITDTQYF. The DNA of the CDR3 is TGTGCCAGTAGTATGTTCGGGGGGCGCATCACAGATACGCAGTATTTT.

V is TRBV18 and J is TRBJ2-5; D is unclear. Deletions cut 5 bases from V and 2 bases from J, with 12 bases between. This CDR3 has 14 residues. CDR1 is KGHSH and CDR2 is LQKENI in the germline V gene. CDR3 DNA: TGTGCCAGCTCATCCCTCCGGTCTCAAGAGACCCAGTACTTC. Amino acid sequence: CASSSLRSQETQYF. The entire variable domain, with the rest obtained from reference TRBV18 and TRBJ2-5, is as follows: NAGVMQNPRHLVRRRGQEARLRCSPMKGHSHVYWYRQLPEEGLKFMVYLQKENIIDESGMPKERFSAEFPKEGPSILRIQQVVRGDSAAYFCASSSLRSQETQYFGPGTRLLVL.

The chain joins TRBV5-6 to TRBJ1-4; 9 nucleotides match TRBD1. Germline-derived CDR1 and CDR2 are SGHDT and YYEEEE. Losses at the gene ends were 2 bases for V and 6 bases for J; bases not matched to a gene: 5. This CDR3 contains 15 residues. The CDR3 region is CASSLGGQGDEKLFF. Written as DNA, the CDR3 is TGTGCCAGCAGCTTAGGGGGACAGGGTGATGAAAAACTGTTTTTT.

The genes are TRBV24-1 and TRBJ2-5, with 10 bases aligning to TRBD2. This CDR3 is 14 amino acids long. J was trimmed by 5 bases and V by 7 bases; bases with no gene match: 6. Germline V lookup: CDR1 KGHDR, CDR2 SFDVKD. The CDR3: CATSPAGGQETQYF. The CDR3 coding sequence is TGTGCCACCAGCCCAGCGGGAGGGCAGGAGACCCAGTACTTC.

A few counts support this clone. This rearrangement joins TRBV5-1 to TRBJ1-4; TRBD1 is a possible D gene (5 bases). Germline-derived CDR1 and CDR2 are SGHRS and YFSETQ. V was cut by 4 bases and J by 6 bases, with 19 bases left in between. This CDR3 contains 16 residues. CDR3 protein: CASSPEGRGRYEKLFF. As DNA, the CDR3 is TGCGCCAGCAGCCCGGAGGGGAGGGGCCGGTATGAAAAACTGTTTTTT.

The chain links TRBV7-2 to TRBJ2-5, with D possibly being TRBD1 (5 bases). The V end lost 3 bases, the J end lost 13 bases, and 18 bases lay between the germline ends. Per germline, CDR1 SGHTA and CDR2 FQGNSA. There are 13 residues in the CDR3. CDR3 region: CASSLRQGHIRYF. The CDR3 nucleotides read TGTGCCAGCAGCTTGAGGCAGGGCCACATCAGGTACTTC. Supplemented by reference TRBV7-2 and TRBJ2-5, the full variable domain reads GAGVSQSPSNKVTEKGKDVELRCDPISGHTALYWYRQSLGQGLEFLIYFQGNSAPDKSGLPSDRFSAERTGGSVSTLTIQRTQQEDSAVYLCASSLRQGHIRYFGPGTRLLVL.

The CDR3 loop reads CAWSARGNTGELFF. DNA for the CDR3: TGTGCCTGGAGTGCCAGGGGAAACACCGGGGAGCTGTTTTTT. V and J are TRBV30 and TRBJ2-2; tentatively, D is TRBD1 (6 bases). This CDR3 region has 14 residues. Deletions cut 1 base from V and 2 bases from J, with 8 bases between. Germline V gives CDR1 GTSNPN, CDR2 SVGIG (reference sequence).

The chain is built from TRBV28 and TRBJ2-1; D is ambiguous. This CDR3 region has 12 residues. Germline lookup yields CDR1 MDHEN and CDR2 SYDVKM. Between the trimmed V and J ends, which lost 4 bases and 10 bases, there was a span of 11 bases. The CDR3 is CASSSGRGEQFF. Here the CDR3 DNA reads TGTGCCAGCAGTTCCGGACGCGGAGAGCAGTTCTTC.

This clone showed up just once. This chain links TRBV6-2 or TRBV6-3 with TRBJ1-4, with 7 bases fitting TRBD1. This CDR3 has 16 residues. CDR1 is MNHEY and CDR2 is SVGEGT in the germline V gene. V was clipped by 5 bases and J by 3 bases; unmatched bases: 9. The CDR3 reads CASSSRNRGANEKLFF. DNA for the CDR3: TGTGCCAGCAGTAGCCGTAACAGGGGAGCTAATGAAAAACTGTTTTTT.

This clone was found a few times. The chain has TRBV28 and TRBJ2-7, with 9 bases that match TRBD1. The V and J ends lost 6 bases and 5 bases, in that order; junction bases with no gene match: 11. The CDR3 runs 15 residues. Germline values: CDR1 MDHEN, CDR2 SYDVKM. The CDR3 bases are TGTGCCAGCAGCACCTCCGGGACAGGGAGCGACGAGCAGTACTTC. Amino acid sequence: CASSTSGTGSDEQYF.

The V call is TRBV7-2, the J call TRBJ1-1, with 10 nucleotides matching TRBD1. V trimming: 5 bases; J trimming: 4 bases; junction bases outside the gene matches: 19. There are 19 residues in the CDR3. CDR1 and CDR2 from the germline V gene are SGHTA and FQGNSA. The chain's CDR3 is CASSVWDGGTGAWGTEAFF. In DNA form, the CDR3 reads TGTGCCAGCAGCGTATGGGATGGGGGGACAGGGGCCTGGGGCACTGAAGCTTTCTTT.

The chain uses TRBV10-1 and TRBJ1-6, with D uncertain. Germline loops: CDR1 WNHNN, CDR2 SYGVQD (reference sequence). V was shortened by 6 bases and J by 0 bases, with 6 bases between the two germline ends. The CDR3 consists of 14 residues. For the CDR3, the DNA is TGCGCCAGCAGCGGGAGCTCCTATAATTCACCCCTCCACTTT. Protein product: CASSGSSYNSPLHF.

The V call is TRBV5-1, the J call TRBJ2-7; D is uncertain. Germline assignment: CDR1 SGHRS and CDR2 YFSETQ. This CDR3 contains 15 residues. The ends were cut back, 0 bases at V and 1 base at J, with 11 bases in the middle. This CDR3 is CASSLGQVPSYEQYF. DNA of the CDR3: TGCGCCAGCAGCTTGGGGCAGGTACCGTCCTACGAGCAGTACTTC.

This chain links TRBV6-5 with TRBJ2-3, with D perhaps assigned TRBD1 or TRBD2 (5 bases each). Germline V CDR1 and CDR2: MNHEY, SVGAGI. This CDR3 is built from 15 residues. The V and J ends lost 0 bases and 0 bases respectively, with 7 bases between them. CDR3: CASSYSGVSTDTQYF. CDR3 nucleotides: TGTGCCAGCAGTTACTCGGGGGTTAGCACAGATACGCAGTATTTT.

The rearrangement uses TRBV5-1 and TRBJ1-1; D is undetermined. V was cut by 4 bases and J by 4 bases, with 11 bases left in between. The CDR3 loop spans 13 amino acids. Germline loops: CDR1 SGHRS, CDR2 YFSETQ. The CDR3 region has the DNA TGCGCCAGCAGCGGCCCTACGGTCACTGAAGCTTTCTTT. Amino acids: CASSGPTVTEAFF.

V is TRBV5-4 and J is TRBJ2-5; TRBD1 or TRBD2 may be the D gene (5 bases each). V gave up 0 bases and J gave up 0 bases, with 9 bases separating them. CDR1 and CDR2 (germline): SGHNT, YYREEE (reference sequence). The CDR3 sequence is 15 residues long. In DNA form, the CDR3 reads TGTGCCAGCAGCTTGGGGGGACCCAACCAAGAGACCCAGTACTTC. This codes for CASSLGGPNQETQYF.

The CDR3: CASSLAGTASTDTQYF. CDR3 DNA: TGCGCCAGCAGCTTGGCCGGGACGGCTAGCACAGATACGCAGTATTTT. The chain links TRBV5-1 to TRBJ2-3; D possibly uses TRBD1 or TRBD2 (5 bases each). The CDR3 totals 16 residues. The V end was cut by 0 bases, the J end by 0 bases, with 11 bases between. Germline V gene data show CDR1 as SGHRS and CDR2 as YFSETQ.

The rearrangement links TRBV6-2 or TRBV6-3 to TRBJ1-1, with 9 bases identical to TRBD1. This CDR3 has 14 residues. V was pared by 6 bases and J by 1 base, with 3 bases of the junction left unmatched. Per the germline V gene, CDR1 is MNHEY and CDR2 is SVGEGT. This CDR3 reads CASSRDRENTEAFF. CDR3 nucleotide sequence: TGTGCCAGCAGCCGGGACAGGGAGAACACTGAAGCTTTCTTT.

V is TRBV27 and J is TRBJ2-7; tentative D call: TRBD2 (6 bases). CDR1 and CDR2 (germline): MNHEY, SMNVEV (reference sequence). This CDR3 region has 15 residues. The V gene lost 5 bases and the J gene lost 2 bases, with 16 bases spanning the gap. Here the CDR3 reads CASSVAGRGPYEQYF. For the CDR3, the DNA is TGTGCCAGCAGTGTCGCGGGAAGAGGCCCCTACGAGCAGTACTTC.

V and J are TRBV19 and TRBJ1-2; D is unclear. CDR3 length: 15 amino acids. Germline assignment: CDR1 LNHDA and CDR2 SQIVND (reference sequence). V lost 0 bases to trimming and J lost 2 bases, with 10 bases between them. The CDR3 DNA is TGTGCCAGTAGTATAGATCGGATCGGGAACTATGGCTACACCTTC. Translating it yields CASSIDRIGNYGYTF.

This clone was recorded a few times. The chain combines TRBV30 with TRBJ2-1, with D perhaps assigned TRBD1 or TRBD2 (5 bases each). Trimming shortened V by 1 base and J by 5 bases, and 15 bases separated the two germline ends. CDR3 size: 15 residues. The germline gives CDR1 GTSNPN, CDR2 SVGIG (reference sequence). In nucleotides, the CDR3 is TGTGCCTGGAGTGGGGGGTGGGAGCGCAACAATGAGCAGTTCTTC. It specifies CAWSGGWERNNEQFF.

Comments on this clone: The sample contains more than one DNA sequence encoding this CDR3. The gene calls are TRBV7-3 and TRBJ2-6, with TRBD2 matching 8 bases. Germline-derived CDR1 and CDR2 are SGHTA and FQGTGA. V trimming: 4 bases; J trimming: 0 bases; junction bases outside the gene matches: 8. The CDR3 loop spans 18 amino acids. DNA for the CDR3: TGTGCCAGCAGCTCCCGGACCGGGGGGGGCTCTGGGGCCAACGTCCTGACTTTC. Amino acids: CASSSRTGGGSGANVLTF.

The rearrangement links TRBV12-3 or TRBV12-4 to TRBJ2-5, with D uncertain. CDR3 size: 12 residues. V lost 6 bases to trimming and J lost 5 bases, with 10 bases between them. The CDR3 bases are TGTGCCAGCAGCCCCTCGTCGGAGACCCAGTACTTC. This translates into CASSPSSETQYF.